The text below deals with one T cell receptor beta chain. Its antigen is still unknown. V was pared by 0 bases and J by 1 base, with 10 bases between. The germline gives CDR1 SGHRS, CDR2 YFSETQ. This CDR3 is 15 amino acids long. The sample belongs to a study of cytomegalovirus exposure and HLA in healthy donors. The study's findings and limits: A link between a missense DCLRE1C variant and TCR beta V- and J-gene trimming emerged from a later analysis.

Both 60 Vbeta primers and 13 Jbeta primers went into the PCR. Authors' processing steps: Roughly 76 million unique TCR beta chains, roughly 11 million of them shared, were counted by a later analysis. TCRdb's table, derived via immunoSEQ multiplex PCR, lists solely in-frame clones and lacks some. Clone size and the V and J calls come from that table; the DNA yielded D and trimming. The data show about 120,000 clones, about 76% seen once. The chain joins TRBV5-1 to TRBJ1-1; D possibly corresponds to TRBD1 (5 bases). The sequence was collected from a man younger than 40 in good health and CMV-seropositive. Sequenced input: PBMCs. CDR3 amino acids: CASSLEGMGNTEAFF. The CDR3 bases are TGCGCCAGCAGCTTGGAGGGGATGGGGAACACTGAAGCTTTCTTT.